This T cell receptor (beta chain) was observed in a study of T cell responses to AZD1222 COVID-19 vaccine. Regarding the study as a whole: Reports indicate that nearly half of spike-specific TCRs are directed at unmutated variant regions.

Clones were read by immunoSEQ multiplex PCR, and TCRdb kept only the in-frame ones, dropping some. Here the sample spans around 100,000 clones, about nine tenths being singletons. About this clone: Antigen unknown.

V was pared by 2 bases and J by 4 bases, with 1 base of the junction left unmatched. The CDR3 length is 13 residues. Germline assignment: CDR1 KGHSH and CDR2 LQKENI. This sequence joins TRBV18 and TRBJ1-1, with 7 nucleotides matching TRBD1. The source of this sequence is an adult in good health. Sequences were derived from peripheral blood, sampled on day 0 of AZD1222 vaccination. CDR3 sequence: CASSPDRATEAFF. CDR3 coding DNA: TGTGCCAGCTCACCAGACAGGGCCACTGAAGCTTTCTTT.